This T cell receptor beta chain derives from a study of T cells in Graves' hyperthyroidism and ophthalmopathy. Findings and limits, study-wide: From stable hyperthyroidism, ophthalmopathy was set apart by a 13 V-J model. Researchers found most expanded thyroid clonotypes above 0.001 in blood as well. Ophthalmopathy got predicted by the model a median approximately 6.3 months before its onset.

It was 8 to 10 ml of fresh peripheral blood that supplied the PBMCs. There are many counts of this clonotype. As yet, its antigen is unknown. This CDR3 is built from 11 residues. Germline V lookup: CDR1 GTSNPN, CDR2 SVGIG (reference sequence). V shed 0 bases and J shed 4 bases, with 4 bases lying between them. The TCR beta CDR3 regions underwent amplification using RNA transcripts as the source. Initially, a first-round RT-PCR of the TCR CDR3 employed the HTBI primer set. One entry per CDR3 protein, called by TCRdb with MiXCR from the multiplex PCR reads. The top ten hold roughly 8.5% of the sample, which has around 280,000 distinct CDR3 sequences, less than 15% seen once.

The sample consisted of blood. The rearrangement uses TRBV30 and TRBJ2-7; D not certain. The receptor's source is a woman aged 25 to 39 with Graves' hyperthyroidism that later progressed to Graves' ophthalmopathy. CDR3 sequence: CAWSVKYEQYF. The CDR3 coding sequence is TGTGCCTGGAGTGTAAAGTACGAGCAGTACTTC.